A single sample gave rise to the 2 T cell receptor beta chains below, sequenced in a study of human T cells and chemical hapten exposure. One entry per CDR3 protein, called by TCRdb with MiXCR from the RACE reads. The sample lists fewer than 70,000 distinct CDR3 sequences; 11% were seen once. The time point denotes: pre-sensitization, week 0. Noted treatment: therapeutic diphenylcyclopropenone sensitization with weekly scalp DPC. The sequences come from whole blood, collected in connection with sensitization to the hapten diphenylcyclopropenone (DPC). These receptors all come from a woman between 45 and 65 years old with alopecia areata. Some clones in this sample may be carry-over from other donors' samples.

The CDR3 DNA reads TGTGCCAGCAGCACCAACGACAGGGTGCAGTTCTTC. It encodes CASSTNDRVQFF. The rearrangement joins TRBV7-9 to TRBJ2-1; 7 bases match TRBD1. This CDR3 has 12 amino acids. V was clipped by 5 bases and J by 12 bases; unmatched bases: 7. Germline lookup yields CDR1 SEHNR and CDR2 FQNEAQ (reference sequence).

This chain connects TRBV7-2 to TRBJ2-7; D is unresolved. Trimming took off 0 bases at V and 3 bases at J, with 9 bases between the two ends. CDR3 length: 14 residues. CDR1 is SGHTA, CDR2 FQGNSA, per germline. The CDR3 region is CASSLAGLGYEQYF. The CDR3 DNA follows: TGTGCCAGCAGCTTAGCGGGGTTGGGCTACGAGCAGTACTTC.